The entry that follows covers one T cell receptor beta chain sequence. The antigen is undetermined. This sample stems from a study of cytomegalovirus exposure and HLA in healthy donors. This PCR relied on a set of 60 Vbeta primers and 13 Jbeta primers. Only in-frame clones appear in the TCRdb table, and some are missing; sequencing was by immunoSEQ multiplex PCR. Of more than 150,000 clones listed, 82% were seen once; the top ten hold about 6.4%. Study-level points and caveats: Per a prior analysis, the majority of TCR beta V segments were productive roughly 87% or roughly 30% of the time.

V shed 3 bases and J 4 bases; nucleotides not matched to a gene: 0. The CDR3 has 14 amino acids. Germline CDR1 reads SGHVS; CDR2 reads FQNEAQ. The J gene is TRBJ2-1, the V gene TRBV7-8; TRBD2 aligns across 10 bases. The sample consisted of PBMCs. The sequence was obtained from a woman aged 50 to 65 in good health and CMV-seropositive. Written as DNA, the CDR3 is TGTGCCAGCAGCTTTAGCGGGGGGTACAATGAGCAGTTCTTC. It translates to CASSFSGGYNEQFF.